The 7 T cell receptor beta chains listed next were all sequenced from one sample in a study of blood T cells in healthy people across ages. For the second PCR, which ran for about 6 to 11 cycles, a sample-barcoded 5' primer and a J-beta primer mix were used. TCRdb called the 5' RACE reads again in MiXCR, with one record for every CDR3 protein. The table records approximately 1.5 million distinct CDR3 sequences, approximately 43% of them present only once. Sequenced material: blood. These receptors originate from a woman between 18 and 30 years old in good health.

V and J are TRBV9 and TRBJ2-3; tentative D call: TRBD2 (5 bases). The V gene lost 4 bases and the J gene lost 5 bases, with 14 bases spanning the gap. CDR1 is SGDLS, CDR2 YYNGEE, per germline. The CDR3 covers 14 residues. The CDR3 here is CASSPGKSIDTQYF. In DNA form, the CDR3 reads TGTGCCAGCAGCCCGGGAAAGTCAATAGATACGCAGTATTTT. Full variable domain (missing parts from reference TRBV9 and TRBJ2-3): DSGVTQTPKHLITATGQRVTLRCSPRSGDLSVYWYQQSLDQGLQFLIQYYNGEERAKGNILERFSAQQFPDLHSELNLSSLELGDSALYFCASSPGKSIDTQYFGPGTRLTVL.

The chain joins TRBV7-8 to TRBJ2-7, with a possible D match to TRBD2 (6 bases). Gene TRBJ2-5 matches the end of the DNA better, so the J call may be wrong. Germline CDR1 and CDR2: SGHVS and FQNEAQ. The CDR3 sequence is 14 residues long. The CDR3 reads CASSVTRVGETQYF. As DNA, the CDR3 is TGTGCCAGCAGCGTGACTAGGGTGGGAGAGACCCAGTACTTC.

This clonotype was counted between two and nine times. The chain employs TRBV9 and TRBJ2-3, with D perhaps matching TRBD2 (5 bases). The CDR3 consists of 15 residues. Trimming stripped 0 bases from V and 2 bases from J, with 10 bases between. Germline CDR1 is SGDLS and CDR2 is YYNGEE. The CDR3 loop is CASSVGQRHTDTQYF. The DNA for the CDR3 is TGTGCCAGCAGCGTAGGTCAGCGGCACACAGATACGCAGTATTTT.

This chain joins TRBV9 and TRBJ2-7; D not resolved. V was shortened by 4 bases and J by 3 bases, with 14 bases between the two germline ends. CDR3 length equals 14 residues. The V gene's germline CDR1 is SGDLS and CDR2 YYNGEE. Here the CDR3 DNA reads TGTGCCAGCAGCCCAGATGGATCTCTCTACGAGCAGTACTTC. Encoded protein: CASSPDGSLYEQYF.

This clonotype was seen a handful of times. The chain recombines TRBV5-1 with TRBJ2-5, with D possibly TRBD1 on 6 matching bases. The germline V gene has CDR1 SGHRS and CDR2 YFSETQ. The CDR3 loop spans 14 amino acids. Trimming left V 7 bases short and J 1 base short, with 14 bases between. This chain's CDR3 is CASGTGTPQETQYF. Written as DNA, the CDR3 is TGCGCCAGCGGAACCGGGACACCCCAAGAGACCCAGTACTTC.

This clonotype was counted only a few times. This chain connects TRBV5-5 to TRBJ1-2; unclear D gene. CDR3 length equals 13 residues. V was trimmed by 3 bases and J by 4 bases, leaving 10 bases between them. Germline-derived CDR1 and CDR2 are SGHKS and YYEKEE (reference sequence). The CDR3 DNA reads TGTGCCAGCAGCTCTCTCCAGGTCTATGGCTACACCTTC. Translating it yields CASSSLQVYGYTF.

The chain employs TRBV15 and TRBJ2-1; D is possibly TRBD2 (5 bases). The V gene lost 1 base and the J gene lost 2 bases, with 12 bases spanning the gap. CDR1 is LNHNV and CDR2 is YYDKDF in the germline V gene (reference sequence). The CDR3 contains 16 residues. CDR3 sequence reads: CATSRARAGPYNEQFF. Written as DNA, the CDR3 is TGTGCCACCAGCAGAGCCCGTGCGGGTCCCTACAATGAGCAGTTCTTC.